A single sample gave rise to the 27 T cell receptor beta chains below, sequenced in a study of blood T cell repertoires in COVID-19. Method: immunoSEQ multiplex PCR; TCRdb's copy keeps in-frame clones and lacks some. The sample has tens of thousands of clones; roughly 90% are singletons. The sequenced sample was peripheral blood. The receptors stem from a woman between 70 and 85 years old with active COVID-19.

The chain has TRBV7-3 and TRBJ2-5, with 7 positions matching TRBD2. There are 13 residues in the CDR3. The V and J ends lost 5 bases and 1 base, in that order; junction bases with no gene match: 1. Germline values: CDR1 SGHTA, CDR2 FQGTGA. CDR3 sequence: CASSRGVQETQYF. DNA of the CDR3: TGTGCCAGCAGCCGGGGGGTCCAAGAGACCCAGTACTTC. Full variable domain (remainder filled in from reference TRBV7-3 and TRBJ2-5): GAGVSQTPSNKVTEKGKYVELRCDPISGHTALYWYRQSLGQGPEFLIYFQGTGAADDSGLPNDRFFAVRPEGSVSTLKIQRTERGDSAVYLCASSRGVQETQYFGPGTRLLVL.

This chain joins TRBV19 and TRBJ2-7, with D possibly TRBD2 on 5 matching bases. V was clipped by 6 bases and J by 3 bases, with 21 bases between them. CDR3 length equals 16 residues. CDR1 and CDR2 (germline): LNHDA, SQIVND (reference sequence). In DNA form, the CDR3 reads TGTGCCAGTAGCCCTCTCATGGCGGGCAGTTACTACGAGCAGTACTTC. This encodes CASSPLMAGSYYEQYF.

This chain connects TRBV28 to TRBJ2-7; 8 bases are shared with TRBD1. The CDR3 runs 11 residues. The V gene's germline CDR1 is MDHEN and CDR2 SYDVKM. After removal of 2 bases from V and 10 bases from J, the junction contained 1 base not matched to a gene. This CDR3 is CASSLDRGQYF. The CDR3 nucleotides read TGTGCCAGCAGTTTAGACAGGGGACAGTACTTC.

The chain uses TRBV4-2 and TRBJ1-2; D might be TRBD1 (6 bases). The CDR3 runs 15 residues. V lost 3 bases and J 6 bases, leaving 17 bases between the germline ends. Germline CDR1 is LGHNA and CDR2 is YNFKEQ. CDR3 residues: CASSQFWGRGDGYTF. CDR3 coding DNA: TGTGCCAGCAGCCAGTTTTGGGGGCGCGGCGATGGCTACACCTTC.

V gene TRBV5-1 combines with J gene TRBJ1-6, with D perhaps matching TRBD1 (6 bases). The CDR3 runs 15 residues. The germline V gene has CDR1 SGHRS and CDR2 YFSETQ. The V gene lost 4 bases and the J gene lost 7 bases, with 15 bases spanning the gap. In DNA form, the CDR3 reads TGCGCCAGCAGCGCGCGGGGGGGGCGAAATTCACCCCTCCACTTT. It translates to CASSARGGRNSPLHF. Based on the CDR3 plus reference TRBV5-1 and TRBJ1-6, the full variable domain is KAGVTQTPRYLIKTRGQQVTLSCSPISGHRSVSWYQQTPGQGLQFLFEYFSETQRNKGNFPGRFSGRQFSNSRSEMNVSTLELGDSALYLCASSARGGRNSPLHFGNGTRLTVT.

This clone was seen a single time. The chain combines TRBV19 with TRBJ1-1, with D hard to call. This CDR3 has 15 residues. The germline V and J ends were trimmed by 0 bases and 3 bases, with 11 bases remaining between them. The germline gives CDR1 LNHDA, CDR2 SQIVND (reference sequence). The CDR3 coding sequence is TGTGCCAGTAGTATAGAAGCGCTACCGGACACTGAAGCTTTCTTT. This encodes CASSIEALPDTEAFF.

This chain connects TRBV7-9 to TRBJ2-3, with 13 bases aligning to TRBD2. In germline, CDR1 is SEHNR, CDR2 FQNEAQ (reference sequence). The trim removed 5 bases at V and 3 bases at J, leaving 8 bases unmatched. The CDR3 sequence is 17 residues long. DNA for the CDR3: TGTGCCAGCAGCGCAGGACTAGCGGGGGATAGGACAGATACGCAGTATTTT. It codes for CASSAGLAGDRTDTQYF.

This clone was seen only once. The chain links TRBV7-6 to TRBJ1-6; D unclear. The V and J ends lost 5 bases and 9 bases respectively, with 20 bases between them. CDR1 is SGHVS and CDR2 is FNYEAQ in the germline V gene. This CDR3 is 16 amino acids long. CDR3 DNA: TGTGCCAGCAGCCTCAATATTGGCCCCGAGGGTTCACCCCTCCACTTT. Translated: CASSLNIGPEGSPLHF.

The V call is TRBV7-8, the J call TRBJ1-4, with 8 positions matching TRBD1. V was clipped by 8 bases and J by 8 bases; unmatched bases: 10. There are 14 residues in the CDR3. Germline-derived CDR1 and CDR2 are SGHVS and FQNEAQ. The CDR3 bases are TGTGCCAGCGGCACGGACAGGGTTGGAGAAAAACTGTTTTTT. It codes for CASGTDRVGEKLFF.

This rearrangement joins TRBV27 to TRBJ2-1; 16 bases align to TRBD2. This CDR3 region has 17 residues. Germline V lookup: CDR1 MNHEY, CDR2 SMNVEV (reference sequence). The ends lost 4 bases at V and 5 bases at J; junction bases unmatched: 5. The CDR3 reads CASSSGTSGGGNNEQFF. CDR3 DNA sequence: TGTGCCAGCAGTTCCGGGACTAGCGGGGGGGGTAACAATGAGCAGTTCTTC.

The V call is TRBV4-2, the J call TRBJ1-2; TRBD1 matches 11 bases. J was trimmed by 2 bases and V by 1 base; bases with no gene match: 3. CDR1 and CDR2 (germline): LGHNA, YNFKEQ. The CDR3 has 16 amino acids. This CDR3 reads CASSQVGQGANYGYTF. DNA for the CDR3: TGTGCCAGCAGCCAAGTAGGACAGGGGGCCAACTATGGCTACACCTTC.

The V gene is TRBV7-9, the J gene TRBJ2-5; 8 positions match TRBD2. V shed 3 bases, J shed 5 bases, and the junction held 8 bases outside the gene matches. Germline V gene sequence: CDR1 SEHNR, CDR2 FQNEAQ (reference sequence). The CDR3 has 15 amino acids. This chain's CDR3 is CASSLNGGASETQYF. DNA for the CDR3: TGTGCCAGCAGCTTGAACGGGGGGGCCTCTGAGACCCAGTACTTC.

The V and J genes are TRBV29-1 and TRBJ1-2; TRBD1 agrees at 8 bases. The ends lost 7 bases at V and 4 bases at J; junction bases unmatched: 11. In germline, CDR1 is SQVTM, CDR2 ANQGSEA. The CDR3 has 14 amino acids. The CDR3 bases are TGCAGCGCTGGACAGGGCTCCGAATTCTATGGCTACACCTTC. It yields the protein CSAGQGSEFYGYTF.

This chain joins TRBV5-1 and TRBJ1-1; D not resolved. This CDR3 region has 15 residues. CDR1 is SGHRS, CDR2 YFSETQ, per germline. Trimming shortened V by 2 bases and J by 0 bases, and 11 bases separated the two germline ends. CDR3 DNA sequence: TGCGCCAGCAGCTTAAAGACACTGATGAACACTGAAGCTTTCTTT. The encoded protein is CASSLKTLMNTEAFF.

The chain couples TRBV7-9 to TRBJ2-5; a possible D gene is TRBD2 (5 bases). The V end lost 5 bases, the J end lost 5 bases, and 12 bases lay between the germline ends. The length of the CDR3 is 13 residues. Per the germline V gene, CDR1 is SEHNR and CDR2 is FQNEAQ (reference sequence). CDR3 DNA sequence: TGTGCCAGCAGCCTTAGCGAGGAGGAGACCCAGTACTTC. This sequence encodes CASSLSEEETQYF. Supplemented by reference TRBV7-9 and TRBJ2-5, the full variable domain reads DTGVSQNPRHKITKRGQNVTFRCDPISEHNRLYWYRQTLGQGPEFLTYFQNEAQLEKSRLLSDRFSAERPKGSFSTLEIQRTEQGDSAMYLCASSLSEEETQYFGPGTRLLVL.

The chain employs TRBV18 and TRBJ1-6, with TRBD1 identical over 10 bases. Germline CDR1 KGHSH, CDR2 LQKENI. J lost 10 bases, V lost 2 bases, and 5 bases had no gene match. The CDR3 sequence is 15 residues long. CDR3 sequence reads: CASSPAGTGASPLHF. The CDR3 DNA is TGTGCCAGCTCACCAGCCGGGACAGGGGCCTCACCCCTCCACTTT.

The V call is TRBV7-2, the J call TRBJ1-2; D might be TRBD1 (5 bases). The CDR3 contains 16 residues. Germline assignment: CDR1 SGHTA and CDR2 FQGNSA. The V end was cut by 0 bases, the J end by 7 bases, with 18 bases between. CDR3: CASSLARLTGVGGYTF. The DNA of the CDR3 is TGTGCCAGCAGCTTAGCGCGCTTAACGGGGGTAGGTGGCTACACCTTC.

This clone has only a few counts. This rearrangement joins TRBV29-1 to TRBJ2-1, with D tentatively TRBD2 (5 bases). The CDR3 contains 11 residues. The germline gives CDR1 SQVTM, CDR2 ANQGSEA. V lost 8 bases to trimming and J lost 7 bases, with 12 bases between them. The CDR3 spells CSFGIGNEQFF. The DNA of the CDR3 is TGCAGCTTCGGGATCGGGAATGAGCAGTTCTTC.

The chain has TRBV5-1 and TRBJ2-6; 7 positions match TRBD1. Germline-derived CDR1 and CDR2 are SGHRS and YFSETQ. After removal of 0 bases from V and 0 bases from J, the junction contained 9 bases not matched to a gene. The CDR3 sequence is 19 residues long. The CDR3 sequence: CASSLEAQTGYSGANVLTF. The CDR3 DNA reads TGCGCCAGCAGCTTGGAGGCCCAGACAGGGTACTCTGGGGCCAACGTCCTGACTTTC.

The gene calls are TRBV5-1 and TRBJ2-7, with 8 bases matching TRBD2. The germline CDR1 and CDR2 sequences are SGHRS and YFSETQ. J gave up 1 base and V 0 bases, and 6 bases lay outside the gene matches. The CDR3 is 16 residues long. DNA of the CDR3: TGCGCCAGCAGCTTGGGAACTAGCGGATCTTCCTACGAGCAGTACTTC. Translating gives CASSLGTSGSSYEQYF.

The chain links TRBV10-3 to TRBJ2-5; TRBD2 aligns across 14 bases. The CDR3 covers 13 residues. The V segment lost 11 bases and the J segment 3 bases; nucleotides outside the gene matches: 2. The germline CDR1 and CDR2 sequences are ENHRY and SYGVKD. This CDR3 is CASGLAGEETQYF. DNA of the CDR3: TGTGCCTCGGGACTAGCGGGGGAAGAGACCCAGTACTTC.

The CDR3 bases are TGTGCCAGCAGATTCCTTAACACATACGATGGCTACACCTTC. As protein: CASRFLNTYDGYTF. The gene calls are TRBV27 and TRBJ1-2; D ambiguous. The CDR3 is 14 amino acids. CDR1 and CDR2 (germline): MNHEY, SMNVEV (reference sequence). V lost 6 bases and J 6 bases, leaving 17 bases between the germline ends.

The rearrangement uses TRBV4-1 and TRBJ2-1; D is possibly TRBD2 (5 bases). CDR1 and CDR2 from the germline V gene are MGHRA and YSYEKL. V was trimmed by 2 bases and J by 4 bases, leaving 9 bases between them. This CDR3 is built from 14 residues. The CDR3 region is CASSQRSGYNEQFF. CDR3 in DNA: TGCGCCAGCAGCCAAAGAAGCGGTTACAATGAGCAGTTCTTC.

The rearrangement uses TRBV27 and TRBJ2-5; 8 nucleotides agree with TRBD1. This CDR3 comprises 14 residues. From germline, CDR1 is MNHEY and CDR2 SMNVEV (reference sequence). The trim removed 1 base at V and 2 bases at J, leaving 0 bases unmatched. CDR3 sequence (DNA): TGTGCCAGCAGTTTATGGACAGGGCAAGAGACCCAGTACTTC. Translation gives CASSLWTGQETQYF.

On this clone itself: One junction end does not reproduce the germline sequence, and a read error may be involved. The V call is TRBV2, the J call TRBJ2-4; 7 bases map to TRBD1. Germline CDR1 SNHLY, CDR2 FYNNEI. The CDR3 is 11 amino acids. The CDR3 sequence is CASSGRDSVFF. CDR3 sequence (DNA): TGTGCCAGCAGTGGCCGGGACAGTGTGTTCTTC.

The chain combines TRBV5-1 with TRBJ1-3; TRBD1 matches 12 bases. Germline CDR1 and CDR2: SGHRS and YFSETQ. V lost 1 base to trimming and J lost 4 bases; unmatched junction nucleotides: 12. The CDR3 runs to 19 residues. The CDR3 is CASSLTPGTGGAGGNTIYF. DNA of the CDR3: TGCGCCAGCAGCTTGACTCCCGGGACAGGGGGCGCAGGGGGAAACACCATATATTTT.

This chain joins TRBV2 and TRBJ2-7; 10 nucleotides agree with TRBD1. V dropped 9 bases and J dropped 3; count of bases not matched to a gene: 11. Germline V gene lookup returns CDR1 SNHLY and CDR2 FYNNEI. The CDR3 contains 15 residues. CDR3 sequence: CARGAGTGAVYEQYF. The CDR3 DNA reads TGTGCCAGAGGCGCTGGGACAGGGGCCGTCTACGAGCAGTACTTC.